This T cell receptor beta chain was sequenced in a study of blood T cell repertoires in COVID-19. Study background: Whether acute or convalescent, the COVID-19 samples came from the United States, Italy and Spain. T cells, B-cell-depleted T cells, or PBMCs provided the cDNA or gDNA that served as material.

Study processing details: Reference gene primer amplification gave estimated nucleated cell counts. Measured with immunoSEQ multiplex PCR; TCRdb has only the in-frame clones, and not every one. That table supplies the V and J calls and clone size; D and trimming were determined from the DNA. The sample consists of 88,000 or so clones, around 79% of them appearing once. Germline CDR1 and CDR2: SGHRS and YFSETQ. V dropped 0 bases and J dropped 5 bases, with 8 bases sitting between them. The CDR3 length is 13 residues. V is TRBV5-1 and J is TRBJ2-5, with D uncertain. The sequenced material came from peripheral blood. This receptor was taken from a human donor in a cohort sampled during active COVID-19. CDR3 DNA sequence: TGCGCCAGCAGCTTGGACATGCTTGAGACCCAGTACTTC. This sequence encodes CASSLDMLETQYF.